The TCR beta chain described here comes from a study of T-cell memory formation after mild COVID-19. Findings and caveats of the study: The pre-infection memory compartment contained some responding clones, suggesting cross-reactive memory joined.

A note on this clonotype: Its antigen is still unknown.

Germline V gene lookup returns CDR1 SGHAT and CDR2 FQNNGV. CDR3 size: 14 residues. The V and J ends lost 5 bases and 3 bases, in that order; junction bases with no gene match: 4. TCRdb analysed the 5' RACE reads with MiXCR anew, one entry per CDR3 protein. The table lists about 210,000 distinct CDR3 sequences, about 10% of them singletons, with approximately 2.8% in the top ten. Sequenced input: PBMCs or a T cell subset sorted from them (not recorded which). The chain links TRBV11-2 to TRBJ2-5; TRBD1 matches at 9 bases. This TCR derives from a man aged 18 to 29 who had mild COVID-19 (a few samples of this study predate the infection). Cell type and time point are not known. In DNA, the CDR3 is TGTGCCAGCAGCCCGGGACAGGGCGAAGAGACCCAGTACTTC. It translates to CASSPGQGEETQYF.